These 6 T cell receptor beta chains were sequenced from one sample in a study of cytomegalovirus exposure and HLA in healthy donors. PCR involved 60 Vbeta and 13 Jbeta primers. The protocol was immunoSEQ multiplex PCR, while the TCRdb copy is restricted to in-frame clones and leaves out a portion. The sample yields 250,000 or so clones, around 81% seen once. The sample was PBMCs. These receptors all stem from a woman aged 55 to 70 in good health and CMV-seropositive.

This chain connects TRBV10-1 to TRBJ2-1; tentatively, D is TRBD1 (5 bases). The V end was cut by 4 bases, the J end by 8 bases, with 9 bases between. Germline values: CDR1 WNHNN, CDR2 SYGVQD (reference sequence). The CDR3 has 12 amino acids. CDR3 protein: CASSGTLDEQFF. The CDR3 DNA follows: TGCGCCAGCAGTGGGACATTGGATGAGCAGTTCTTC.

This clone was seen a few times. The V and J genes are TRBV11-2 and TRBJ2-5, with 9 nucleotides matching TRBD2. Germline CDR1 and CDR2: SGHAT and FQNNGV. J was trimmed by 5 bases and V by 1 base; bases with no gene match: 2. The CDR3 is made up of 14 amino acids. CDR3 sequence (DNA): TGTGCCAGCAGCTTAGTTGCGGGAGGGGAGACCCAGTACTTC. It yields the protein CASSLVAGGETQYF.

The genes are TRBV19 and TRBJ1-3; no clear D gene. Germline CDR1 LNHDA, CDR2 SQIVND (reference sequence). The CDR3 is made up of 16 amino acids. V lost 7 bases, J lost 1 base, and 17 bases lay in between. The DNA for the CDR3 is TGTGCCAGTACCATACGGGGAGGATGGTCTGGAAACACCATATATTTT. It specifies CASTIRGGWSGNTIYF. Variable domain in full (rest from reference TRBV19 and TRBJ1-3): DGGITQSPKYLFRKEGQNVTLSCEQNLNHDAMYWYRQDPGQGLRLIYYSQIVNDFQKGDIAEGYSVSREKKESFPLTVTSAQKNPTAFYLCASTIRGGWSGNTIYFGEGSWLTVV.

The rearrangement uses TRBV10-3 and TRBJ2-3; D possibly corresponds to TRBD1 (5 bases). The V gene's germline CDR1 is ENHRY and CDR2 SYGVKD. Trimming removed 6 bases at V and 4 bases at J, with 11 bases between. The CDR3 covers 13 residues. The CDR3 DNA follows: TGTGCCATCAGATCGGACAACCCAGATACGCAGTATTTT. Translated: CAIRSDNPDTQYF.

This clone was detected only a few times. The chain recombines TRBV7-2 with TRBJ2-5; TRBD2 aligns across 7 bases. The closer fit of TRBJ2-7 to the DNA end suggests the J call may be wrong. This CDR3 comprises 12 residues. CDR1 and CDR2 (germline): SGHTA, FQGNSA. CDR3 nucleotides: TGTGCCAGCACCGGACTAGACCGCGAGCAGTACTTC. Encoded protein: CASTGLDREQYF.

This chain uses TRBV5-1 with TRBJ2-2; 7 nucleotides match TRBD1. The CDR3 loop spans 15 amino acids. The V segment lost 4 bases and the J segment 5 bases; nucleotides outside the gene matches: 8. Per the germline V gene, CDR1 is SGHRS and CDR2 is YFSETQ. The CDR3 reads CASSAKGAGTGELFF. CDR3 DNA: TGCGCCAGCAGCGCCAAGGGGGCAGGGACCGGGGAGCTGTTTTTT.